These 18 T cell receptor beta chains originate from one sample sequenced in a study of T cell responses to AZD1222 COVID-19 vaccine. Sequencing used immunoSEQ multiplex PCR; TCRdb keeps in-frame clones, though not all of them. The profile shows under 95,000 clones, over 85% of them singletons. This sample comprised peripheral blood, obtained on day 0 of AZD1222 vaccination. The receptor source for this set is an adult in good health.

This clone was observed a single time. The CDR3 here is CAWSATGSEQFF. DNA of the CDR3: TGTGCCTGGAGTGCCACAGGGAGCGAGCAGTTCTTC. J is TRBJ2-1 and V is TRBV30; D possibly corresponds to TRBD1 (6 bases). CDR1 and CDR2 (germline): GTSNPN, SVGIG (reference sequence). V dropped 1 base and J dropped 10 bases, with 11 bases sitting between them. The CDR3 sequence is 12 residues long.

The V call is TRBV19, the J call TRBJ2-1; 8 bases match TRBD1. The ends lost 0 bases at V and 7 bases at J; junction bases unmatched: 8. This CDR3 is built from 16 residues. Germline-derived CDR1 and CDR2 are LNHDA and SQIVND (reference sequence). The CDR3 is CASSIEARGRGNEQFF. In DNA form, the CDR3 reads TGTGCCAGTAGTATAGAAGCCAGGGGGCGCGGGAATGAGCAGTTCTTC.

The chain couples TRBV18 to TRBJ1-2; a possible D gene is TRBD1 (5 bases). Germline V gene data show CDR1 as KGHSH and CDR2 as LQKENI. The CDR3 consists of 11 residues. V was pared by 10 bases and J by 8 bases, with 14 bases between. The CDR3 spells CATNQRGGYTF. CDR3 bases: TGTGCCACCAACCAGCGGGGGGGCTACACCTTC.

The chain recombines TRBV12-3 or TRBV12-4 with TRBJ1-1; possibly TRBD1 for D (6 bases). V lost 4 bases to trimming and J lost 4 bases, with 10 bases between them. This CDR3 spans 13 amino acids. The CDR3: CASSYQGTTEAFF. CDR3 nucleotides: TGTGCCAGCAGTTACCAGGGGACCACTGAAGCTTTCTTT.

This chain joins TRBV18 and TRBJ1-1; TRBD1 might be the D (6 bases). Per germline, CDR1 KGHSH and CDR2 LQKENI. CDR3 size: 16 residues. Trimming shortened V by 1 base and J by 1 base, and 13 bases separated the two germline ends. The CDR3 region is CASSPLGASGNTEAFF. CDR3 sequence (DNA): TGTGCCAGCTCACCACTGGGGGCCTCGGGGAACACTGAAGCTTTCTTT.

V and J are TRBV6-2 or TRBV6-3 and TRBJ1-1; D unclear. The CDR3 has 15 amino acids. V was trimmed by 0 bases and J by 2 bases, leaving 10 bases between them. Germline lookup yields CDR1 MNHEY and CDR2 SVGEGT. Here the CDR3 reads CASSYSGTDNTEAFF. CDR3 coding DNA: TGTGCCAGCAGTTACTCGGGTACGGATAACACTGAAGCTTTCTTT.

The rearrangement links TRBV7-2 to TRBJ2-1; D tentatively reads TRBD1 or TRBD2 (6 bases each). Germline loops: CDR1 SGHTA, CDR2 FQGNSA. V lost 7 bases and J lost 7, with 14 bases in between. This CDR3 has 13 residues. CDR3 region: CASIKGGENEQFF. In DNA, the CDR3 is TGTGCCAGCATCAAGGGGGGCGAGAATGAGCAGTTCTTC.

This chain uses TRBV24-1 with TRBJ2-2; D gene unclear. Germline V gives CDR1 KGHDR, CDR2 SFDVKD. This CDR3 has 14 amino acids. V was trimmed by 4 bases and J by 1 base, leaving 6 bases between them. CDR3 bases: TGTGCCACCAGTGACGCAATGAACACCGGGGAGCTGTTTTTT. Protein product: CATSDAMNTGELFF.

V is TRBV28 and J is TRBJ2-5; 7 nucleotides agree with TRBD1. CDR3 length: 15 amino acids. Germline V CDR1 and CDR2: MDHEN, SYDVKM. After removal of 3 bases from V and 3 bases from J, the junction contained 7 bases not matched to a gene. The CDR3: CASSLPQGSKETQYF. The DNA of the CDR3 is TGTGCCAGCAGTTTGCCACAGGGGAGTAAAGAGACCCAGTACTTC. The variable domain in full, completed from reference TRBV28 and TRBJ2-5, reads DVKVTQSSRYLVKRTGEKVFLECVQDMDHENMFWYRQDPGLGLRLIYFSYDVKMKEKGDIPEGYSVSREKKERFSLILESASTNQTSMYLCASSLPQGSKETQYFGPGTRLLVL.

The chain uses TRBV29-1 and TRBJ2-7; D possibly corresponds to TRBD2 (5 bases). Germline V lookup: CDR1 SQVTM, CDR2 ANQGSEA. V was cut by 7 bases and J by 4 bases, with 11 bases left in between. The CDR3 length is 11 residues. CDR3 amino acids: CSASRGYEQYF. The CDR3 region has the DNA TGCAGCGCCTCTCGAGGGTACGAGCAGTACTTC.

The chain uses TRBV29-1 and TRBJ1-2; 9 bases are a match to TRBD1. Trimming took 6 bases from V and 10 from J; bases not matched to a gene: 15. The CDR3 has 14 residues. From germline, CDR1 is SQVTM and CDR2 ANQGSEA. This chain's CDR3 is CSVTTVTGGGDYTF. The CDR3 DNA follows: TGCAGCGTCACAACCGTGACAGGGGGAGGTGACTACACCTTC. Supplemented by reference TRBV29-1 and TRBJ1-2, the full variable domain reads SAVISQKPSRDICQRGTSLTIQCQVDSQVTMMFWYRQQPGQSLTLIATANQGSEATYESGFVIDKFPISRPNLTFSTLTVSNMSPEDSSIYLCSVTTVTGGGDYTFGSGTRLTVV.

The chain has TRBV9 and TRBJ1-4; 9 positions match TRBD1. CDR1 and CDR2 (germline): SGDLS, YYNGEE. The CDR3 has 19 residues. The V and J ends lost 4 bases and 0 bases, in that order; junction bases with no gene match: 13. The DNA of the CDR3 is TGTGCCAGCAGCACACGGGACAGGGCCCAAAAGACAACTAATGAAAAACTGTTTTTT. Its protein product is CASSTRDRAQKTTNEKLFF.

The chain is built from TRBV11-3 and TRBJ2-1; possibly TRBD1 or TRBD2 for D (5 bases each). Between the trimmed V and J ends, which lost 5 bases and 8 bases, there was a span of 10 bases. The CDR3 is made up of 12 amino acids. CDR1 is SGHNT, CDR2 YENEEA, per germline. DNA for the CDR3: TGTGCCAGCAGCGCCGGGGCCCATGAGCAGTTCTTC. It is translated as CASSAGAHEQFF. Together with reference TRBV11-3 and TRBJ2-1, the CDR3 gives the full variable domain: EAGVVQSPRYKIIEKKQPVAFWCNPISGHNTLYWYLQNLGQGPELLIRYENEEAVDDSQLPKDRFSAERLKGVDSTLKIQPAELGDSAVYLCASSAGAHEQFFGPGTRLTVL.

This chain joins TRBV30 and TRBJ1-1, with D hard to call. V lost 0 bases, J lost 5 bases, and 7 bases lay in between. Per the germline V gene, CDR1 is GTSNPN and CDR2 is SVGIG (reference sequence). This CDR3 is 12 amino acids long. CDR3 in DNA: TGTGCCTGGAGTGTACTTCGGACTGAAGCTTTCTTT. It yields the protein CAWSVLRTEAFF. Using reference TRBV30 and TRBJ1-1 for the parts outside the CDR3, the full variable domain is SQTIHQWPATLVQPVGSPLSLECTVEGTSNPNLYWYRQAAGRGLQLLFYSVGIGQISSEVPQNLSASRPQDRQFILSSKKLLLSDSGFYLCAWSVLRTEAFFGQGTRLTVV.

This chain links TRBV6-5 with TRBJ1-2; 8 bases fit TRBD1. This CDR3 region has 15 residues. V lost 6 bases to trimming and J lost 0 bases; unmatched junction nucleotides: 6. Looked up from germline, CDR1 is MNHEY and CDR2 is SVGAGI. CDR3 sequence (DNA): TGTGCCAGCAGGCACAGGGGGTTGGCTAACTATGGCTACACCTTC. It yields the protein CASRHRGLANYGYTF.

The CDR3 DNA reads as TGTGCCAGCAGCGTAGCTACTAGCGACGAGCAGTACTTC. Protein sequence: CASSVATSDEQYF. The V gene is TRBV9, the J gene TRBJ2-7, with TRBD2 matching over 7 bases. J was trimmed by 5 bases and V by 0 bases; bases with no gene match: 2. This CDR3 is built from 13 residues. In germline, CDR1 is SGDLS, CDR2 YYNGEE.

The rearrangement links TRBV6-5 to TRBJ2-5; D call uncertain. There are 11 residues in the CDR3. Germline lookup yields CDR1 MNHEY and CDR2 SVGAGI. Deletions cut 5 bases from V and 4 bases from J, with 5 bases between. The CDR3 coding sequence is TGTGCCAGCAGTCCGAGAGAGACCCAGTACTTC. Translated, it gives CASSPRETQYF.

This clone was observed a single time. The chain has TRBV6-6 and TRBJ1-2; D gene ambiguous. The V end lost 5 bases, the J end lost 4 bases, and 17 bases lay between the germline ends. The V gene's germline CDR1 is MNHNY and CDR2 SVGAGI (reference sequence). This CDR3 region has 15 residues. For the CDR3, the DNA is TGTGCCAGCAGTCAGCCGAACAGCGGAGGCTATGGCTACACCTTC. This gives the protein CASSQPNSGGYGYTF.